Each of the 5 T cell receptor beta chains below was sequenced from the same sample in a study of blood T cell repertoires in COVID-19. TCRdb keeps only in-frame clones here, not all; method: immunoSEQ multiplex PCR. The sample yields approximately 160,000 clones, approximately 88% seen once. The sequenced sample consisted of peripheral blood. The receptors originated from a woman at least 80 years old with active or convalescent COVID-19.

The chain couples TRBV10-1 to TRBJ2-3, with D tentatively TRBD2 (5 bases). The germline gives CDR1 WNHNN, CDR2 SYGVQD (reference sequence). CDR3 length: 14 amino acids. The V end was cut by 10 bases, the J end by 4 bases, with 18 bases between. CDR3: CANIVEAYADTQYF. In DNA, the CDR3 is TGCGCCAACATAGTGGAGGCATACGCAGATACGCAGTATTTT.

The chain carries TRBV25-1 and TRBJ2-7; D possibly corresponds to TRBD1 (6 bases). The germline CDR1 and CDR2 sequences are MGHDK and SYGVNS. CDR3 length: 15 residues. V shed 4 bases and J shed 2 bases, with 15 bases lying between them. CDR3 DNA sequence: TGTGCCAGCAGTGTTGGGGCAGGGGTTACCTACGAGCAGTACTTC. Protein product: CASSVGAGVTYEQYF.

This chain uses TRBV4-3 with TRBJ1-1; tentatively, D is TRBD1 (5 bases). V gave up 1 base and J gave up 3 bases, with 18 bases separating them. In germline, CDR1 is LGHNA, CDR2 YSLEER. The length of the CDR3 is 17 residues. The CDR3 coding sequence is TGCGCCAGCAGCCAAGGGGCCCAGGGATGGGGGGACACTGAAGCTTTCTTT. Translating it yields CASSQGAQGWGDTEAFF.

CDR3 coding DNA: TGTGCCACCAGGACAGCGAGGCCCGAGCAGTACTTC. Its translation: CATRTARPEQYF. This sequence joins TRBV6-5 and TRBJ2-7; a possible D gene is TRBD1 (6 bases). Germline V gives CDR1 MNHEY, CDR2 SVGAGI. The CDR3 extends over 12 amino acids. Trimming left V 10 bases short and J 6 bases short, with 16 bases between.

The V call is TRBV12-3 or TRBV12-4, the J call TRBJ2-1; no clear D. The CDR3 spans 11 residues. Trimming removed 1 base at V and 8 bases at J, with 3 bases between. The DNA of the CDR3 is TGTGCCAGCAGTTTAGTCGATGAGCAGTTCTTC. Its protein is CASSLVDEQFF.